These 13 T cell receptor beta chains were all obtained from the same sample, sequenced in a study of a mutant IDH1 vaccine in newly diagnosed glioma. For these receptors, no antigen is known. Measured with immunoSEQ multiplex PCR; TCRdb has only the in-frame clones, and not every one. This table has under 55,000 clones, 75% to 95% appearing once. Time point reported: week 11, during vaccination. A single vaccine dose contained 300 ug of mutant IDH1 20-mer peptide, and topical imiquimod was used with it. The source material was PBMCs, sampled from a glioma patient whose treatment included an IDH1 peptide vaccine. The receptors shown here come from a man aged 45-65 years with glioma.

The CDR3 DNA follows: TGTGCCAGCAGTGAAGGGGGGGGTCTCATCTTCGGGGAGCAGTTCTTC. As protein: CASSEGGGLIFGEQFF. V is TRBV2 and J is TRBJ2-1; 7 bases are a match to TRBD2. The CDR3 consists of 16 residues. Trimming at V came to 1 base and at J to 10 bases, leaving 13 bases not matched to a gene. Germline V gene lookup returns CDR1 SNHLY and CDR2 FYNNEI.

The V and J genes are TRBV19 and TRBJ2-3; D might be TRBD2 (5 bases). Germline assignment: CDR1 LNHDA and CDR2 SQIVND (reference sequence). CDR3 size: 14 residues. V gave up 3 bases and J gave up 4 bases, with 11 bases separating them. DNA of the CDR3: TGTGCCAGTAGTATGGTGGGAGCCCCAGATACGCAGTATTTT. Its translation is CASSMVGAPDTQYF.

The chain joins TRBV30 to TRBJ1-4; D gene ambiguous. Germline V gives CDR1 GTSNPN, CDR2 SVGIG (reference sequence). The CDR3 is 13 amino acids. Trimming shortened V by 2 bases and J by 4 bases, and 8 bases separated the two germline ends. The CDR3 bases are TGTGCCTGGAGTACCAACTATAATGAAAAACTGTTTTTT. It yields the protein CAWSTNYNEKLFF.

The chain joins TRBV19 to TRBJ2-7, with D unresolved. The germline gives CDR1 LNHDA, CDR2 SQIVND (reference sequence). The CDR3 consists of 14 residues. V lost 1 base to trimming and J lost 2 bases, with 9 bases between them. The CDR3 region has the DNA TGTGCCAGTAGTATAGGTGGCATTACCTACGAGCAGTACTTC. It specifies CASSIGGITYEQYF.

The chain is built from TRBV6-5 and TRBJ2-7, with D hard to call. The CDR3 covers 13 residues. Per the germline V gene, CDR1 is MNHEY and CDR2 is SVGAGI. Trimming took 6 bases from V and 6 from J, leaving 15 bases between them. The CDR3 DNA follows: TGTGCCAGCAGACGTGACACTGGCGCCGAGCAGTACTTC. It yields the protein CASRRDTGAEQYF.

This chain links TRBV19 with TRBJ1-1; no firm D call. Germline V gene lookup returns CDR1 LNHDA and CDR2 SQIVND (reference sequence). V shed 8 bases and J shed 6 bases, with 13 bases lying between them. The CDR3 sequence is 12 residues long. CDR3 sequence: CASRDFEAEAFF. CDR3 coding DNA: TGTGCCAGTCGAGACTTCGAAGCTGAAGCTTTCTTT.

The gene calls are TRBV11-2 and TRBJ2-6; TRBD2 might be the D (6 bases). V lost 6 bases and J lost 6, with 15 bases in between. Germline V gives CDR1 SGHAT, CDR2 FQNNGV. The CDR3 totals 15 residues. The CDR3 here is CASRLGEAVANVLTF. The CDR3 DNA is TGTGCCAGCAGGCTAGGGGAGGCCGTGGCCAACGTCCTGACTTTC.

This chain links TRBV30 with TRBJ2-3, with 10 bases fitting TRBD1. There are 13 residues in the CDR3. V was pared by 5 bases and J by 4 bases, with 3 bases of the junction left unmatched. Germline V lookup: CDR1 GTSNPN, CDR2 SVGIG (reference sequence). The CDR3 DNA sequence: TGTGCCTGGGGACAGGGGGGTGCAGATACGCAGTATTTT. Translation gives CAWGQGGADTQYF.

The chain recombines TRBV5-4 with TRBJ2-2; TRBD2 agrees at 12 bases. This CDR3 spans 17 amino acids. Germline CDR1 is SGHNT and CDR2 is YYREEE (reference sequence). V shed 4 bases, J shed 4 bases, and the junction held 8 bases outside the gene matches. Here the CDR3 DNA reads TGTGCCAGCAGCGCCCGCGGACTAGCGGGGACCACCGGGGAGCTGTTTTTT. Amino acid sequence: CASSARGLAGTTGELFF.

The chain recombines TRBV5-1 with TRBJ1-4, with 7 bases aligning to TRBD1. With V trimmed by 0 bases and J by 5 bases, 7 bases remained unmatched. CDR3 size: 16 residues. CDR1 and CDR2 from the germline V gene are SGHRS and YFSETQ. The CDR3 reads CASSLGPAGGNEKLFF. DNA for the CDR3: TGCGCCAGCAGCTTGGGGCCAGCAGGGGGAAATGAAAAACTGTTTTTT.

The chain recombines TRBV28 with TRBJ2-2; 9 bases are shared with TRBD1. CDR1 and CDR2 from the germline V gene are MDHEN and SYDVKM. This CDR3 spans 17 amino acids. With 4 bases clipped from V and 7 bases from J, the junction kept 13 bases outside the gene matches. CDR3 sequence (DNA): TGTGCCAGCAGTTCCCCGGGGTACAGGGGGCGAGACGGGGAGCTGTTTTTT. Its protein is CASSSPGYRGRDGELFF.

V usage is TRBV19 and J usage is TRBJ2-5, with D possibly matching TRBD2 (6 bases). V lost 1 base, J lost 1 base, and 10 bases lay in between. This CDR3 spans 15 amino acids. Germline-derived CDR1 and CDR2 are LNHDA and SQIVND (reference sequence). CDR3 DNA sequence: TGTGCCAGTAGTATAGCGAACGGGGGCCAAGAGACCCAGTACTTC. It is translated as CASSIANGGQETQYF.

The rearrangement uses TRBV29-1 and TRBJ2-7; D gene ambiguous. The CDR3 is made up of 13 amino acids. Germline V lookup: CDR1 SQVTM, CDR2 ANQGSEA. Trimming left V 2 bases short and J 0 bases short, with 8 bases between. CDR3 protein: CSVESASSYEQYF. CDR3 nucleotide sequence: TGCAGCGTTGAATCGGCCAGCTCCTACGAGCAGTACTTC.